These 12 T cell receptor beta chains were all obtained from the same sample, sequenced in a study of T cell responses to AZD1222 COVID-19 vaccine. Sequencing used immunoSEQ multiplex PCR; TCRdb keeps in-frame clones, though not all of them. This sample carries 96,000 or so clones, around 89% of them seen once, and the ten largest clones take under 2%. The material was peripheral blood, obtained on day 0 of AZD1222 vaccination. These receptors originate from an adult in good health.

The chain employs TRBV30 and TRBJ2-7, with TRBD2 matching 7 bases. J was trimmed by 4 bases and V by 5 bases; bases with no gene match: 2. The germline CDR1 and CDR2 sequences are GTSNPN and SVGIG (reference sequence). This CDR3 has 11 residues. The CDR3 spells CAWSREYEQYF. CDR3 nucleotides: TGTGCCTGGTCGCGGGAGTACGAGCAGTACTTC.

The chain is built from TRBV19 and TRBJ2-7; either TRBD1 or TRBD2 may fit D (5 bases each). V lost 3 bases and J 3 bases, leaving 9 bases between the germline ends. The length of the CDR3 is 13 residues. Germline CDR1 is LNHDA and CDR2 is SQIVND (reference sequence). The CDR3 DNA reads TGTGCCAGTAGTATGGGGGAATACTACGAGCAGTACTTC. It specifies CASSMGEYYEQYF.

The chain carries TRBV27 and TRBJ1-6; TRBD1 might be the D (5 bases). Trimming removed 6 bases at V and 7 bases at J, with 19 bases between. Germline-derived CDR1 and CDR2 are MNHEY and SMNVEV (reference sequence). There are 16 residues in the CDR3. As DNA, the CDR3 is TGTGCCAGCAGCTACCTTCGGGGGGATGAAAATTCACCCCTCCACTTT. It is translated as CASSYLRGDENSPLHF.

In this sample, this clone turned up once. The chain recombines TRBV7-9 with TRBJ2-7; either TRBD1 or TRBD2 may supply D (5 bases each). This CDR3 spans 15 amino acids. The germline V and J ends were trimmed by 1 base and 2 bases, with 12 bases remaining between them. CDR1 and CDR2 (germline): SEHNR, FQNEAQ (reference sequence). The CDR3 region is CASSLGVRETYEQYF. As DNA, the CDR3 is TGTGCCAGCAGCTTAGGGGTCAGGGAGACCTACGAGCAGTACTTC.

The chain couples TRBV6-5 to TRBJ1-1; TRBD1 might be the D (6 bases). This CDR3 contains 13 residues. CDR1 and CDR2 from the germline V gene are MNHEY and SVGAGI. Trimming left V 6 bases short and J 3 bases short, with 11 bases between. Here the CDR3 DNA reads TGTGCCAGCAGATACAGGGCGGACACTGAAGCTTTCTTT. As protein: CASRYRADTEAFF.

The chain is built from TRBV19 and TRBJ1-5; D unresolved. This CDR3 spans 12 amino acids. Trimming left V 5 bases short and J 7 bases short, with 9 bases between. Germline lookup yields CDR1 LNHDA and CDR2 SQIVND (reference sequence). CDR3 amino acids: CASSPPRQPQHF. DNA of the CDR3: TGTGCCAGTAGTCCGCCGAGGCAGCCCCAGCATTTT.

This chain joins TRBV9 and TRBJ1-3, with a possible D match to TRBD1 (6 bases). Trimming shortened V by 0 bases and J by 3 bases, and 13 bases separated the two germline ends. In germline, CDR1 is SGDLS, CDR2 YYNGEE. This CDR3 comprises 16 residues. DNA of the CDR3: TGTGCCAGCAGCGTAGAGCACAGGGTATTTGGAAACACCATATATTTT. It translates to CASSVEHRVFGNTIYF.

The chain is built from TRBV29-1 and TRBJ1-2; D remains unclear. Germline-derived CDR1 and CDR2 are SQVTM and ANQGSEA. The CDR3 loop spans 15 amino acids. V lost 2 bases and J 4 bases, leaving 17 bases between the germline ends. The CDR3 DNA follows: TGCAGCGTTGAAATCACCCCAATGGGCCTCTATGGCTACACCTTC. This codes for CSVEITPMGLYGYTF.

In DNA, the CDR3 is TGTGCCAGCAGTTACTCGACTGGGACTGAAGCTTTCTTT. Amino acid sequence: CASSYSTGTEAFF. This chain uses TRBV6-7 with TRBJ1-1; no reliable D call. TRBV6-7 is treated as an ORF (open reading frame) with a function not yet certain. The V and J ends lost 0 bases and 5 bases respectively, with 7 bases between them. The CDR3 has 13 amino acids.

This chain connects TRBV12-3 or TRBV12-4 to TRBJ2-1; D not resolved. The CDR3 sequence is 11 residues long. V lost 0 bases and J lost 8, with 2 bases in between. This CDR3 reads CASSLAHEQFF. The CDR3, as DNA: TGTGCCAGCAGTTTAGCCCATGAGCAGTTCTTC.

This clone was detected only once. The chain carries TRBV5-4 and TRBJ1-6, with D perhaps TRBD1 (5 bases). Germline assignment: CDR1 SGHNT and CDR2 YYREEE (reference sequence). V lost 0 bases and J 7 bases, leaving 11 bases between the germline ends. The CDR3 is 15 amino acids. The CDR3 nucleotides read TGTGCCAGCAGCTTGGGGCAGGGAGGGAATTCACCCCTCCACTTT. This translates into CASSLGQGGNSPLHF.

The chain couples TRBV3-1 (or the pseudogene TRBV3-2) to TRBJ1-2; D remains ambiguous. There are 14 residues in the CDR3. Deletions cut 6 bases from V and 0 bases from J, with 11 bases between. Germline CDR1 and CDR2: LGHDT and YNNKEL (reference sequence). For the CDR3, the DNA is TGTGCCAGCAGACCCCTCGGGGCTAACTATGGCTACACCTTC. Protein sequence: CASRPLGANYGYTF.